This TCR beta chain was sequenced during a study of identical twins. TCRdb passed the 5' RACE reads through MiXCR, listing each CDR3 protein once. The sample comprises approximately 300,000 distinct CDR3 sequences, 8.5% to 9.5% of which are singletons, and roughly 6.8% rests with the top ten. This clonotype was seen many times. Antigen unknown. Study results and caveats: Out-of-frame TCR alpha sharing in monozygotic twins exceeded recombination model predictions. Out-of-frame beta chain sequences displayed weaker excess sharing between twins.

Healthy Caucasians alone served as donors. The germline CDR1 and CDR2 sequences are ENHRY and SYGVKD. Trimming took 6 bases from V and 8 from J; bases not matched to a gene: 4. The CDR3 totals 12 residues. The data were also submitted as part of a second study, on yellow fever vaccine responses in identical twins.

The V call is TRBV10-3, the J call TRBJ2-1; 7 nucleotides match TRBD1. Sequenced: CD8+ T cells sorted from blood. This receptor was obtained from a woman under 30 in good health. CDR3 DNA: TGTGCCATCAGGGAAGGGGGCGATGAGCAGTTCTTC. It translates to CAIREGGDEQFF.